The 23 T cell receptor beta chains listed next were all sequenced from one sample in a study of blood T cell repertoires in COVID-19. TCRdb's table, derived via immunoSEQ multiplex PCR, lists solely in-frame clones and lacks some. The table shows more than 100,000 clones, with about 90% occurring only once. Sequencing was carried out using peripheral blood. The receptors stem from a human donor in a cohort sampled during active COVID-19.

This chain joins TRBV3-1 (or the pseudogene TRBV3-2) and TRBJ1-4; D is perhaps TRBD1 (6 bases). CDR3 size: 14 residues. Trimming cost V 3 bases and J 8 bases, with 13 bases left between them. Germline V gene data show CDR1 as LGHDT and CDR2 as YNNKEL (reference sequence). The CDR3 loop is CASSHTGLTEKLFF. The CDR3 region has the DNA TGTGCCAGCAGCCACACAGGGCTAACGGAAAAACTGTTTTTT.

This chain's CDR3 is CASSSLGTGAEAFF. The CDR3 DNA reads TGTGCCAGCAGTTCCTTGGGGACAGGGGCTGAAGCTTTCTTT. The gene calls are TRBV27 and TRBJ1-1; 10 bases line up with TRBD1. The CDR3 consists of 14 residues. V lost 4 bases and J lost 6; bases outside the gene matches: 5. Germline V lookup: CDR1 MNHEY, CDR2 SMNVEV (reference sequence).

The CDR3 protein is CASSSTGALYNEQFF. The DNA for the CDR3 is TGTGCCAGCAGCTCAACAGGGGCCCTCTACAATGAGCAGTTCTTC. The gene calls are TRBV3-1 (or the pseudogene TRBV3-2) and TRBJ2-1; 7 bases are shared with TRBD1. The junction had 7 bases not matched to a gene; V was cut back by 5 bases and J by 3 bases. Germline CDR1 reads LGHDT; CDR2 reads YNNKEL (reference sequence). This CDR3 is 15 amino acids long.

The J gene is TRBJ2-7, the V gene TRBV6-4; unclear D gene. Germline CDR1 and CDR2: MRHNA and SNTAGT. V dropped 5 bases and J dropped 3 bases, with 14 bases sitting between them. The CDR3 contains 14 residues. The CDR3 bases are TGTGCCAGCAGTTTACCTGCGCGCCGCTACGAGCAGTACTTC. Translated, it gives CASSLPARRYEQYF.

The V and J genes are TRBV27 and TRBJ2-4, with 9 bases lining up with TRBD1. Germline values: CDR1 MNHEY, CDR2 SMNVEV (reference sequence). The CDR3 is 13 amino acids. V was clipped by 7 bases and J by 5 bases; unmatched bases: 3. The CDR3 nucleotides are TGTGCCAGCATCCGACAGGGGGAAAACATTCAGTACTTC. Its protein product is CASIRQGENIQYF.

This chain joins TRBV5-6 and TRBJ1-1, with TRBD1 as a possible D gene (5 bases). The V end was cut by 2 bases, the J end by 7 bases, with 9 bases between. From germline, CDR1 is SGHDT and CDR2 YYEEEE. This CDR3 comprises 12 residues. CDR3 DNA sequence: TGTGCCAGCAGCTTTTATCAGGGTGAAGCTTTCTTT. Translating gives CASSFYQGEAFF.

The CDR3 DNA is TGCGCCAGCAGCTTAGGCGGGGCCGGGAACACTGAAGCTTTCTTT. The encoded protein is CASSLGGAGNTEAFF. This sequence joins TRBV5-1 and TRBJ1-1; D may be TRBD1 (5 bases). The CDR3 consists of 15 residues. V lost 2 bases and J lost 1, with 12 bases in between. Germline values: CDR1 SGHRS, CDR2 YFSETQ.

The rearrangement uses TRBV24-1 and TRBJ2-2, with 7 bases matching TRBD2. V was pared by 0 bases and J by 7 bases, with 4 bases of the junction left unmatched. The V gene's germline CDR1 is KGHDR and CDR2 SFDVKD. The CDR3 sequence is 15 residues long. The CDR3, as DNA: TGTGCCACCAGTGATTTGTCTAGCGGAAACGGGGAGCTGTTTTTT. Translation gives CATSDLSSGNGELFF.

The DNA of the CDR3 is TGCGCCAGCAGCCCAGGGGGCGGACTGGACGAGCAGTACTTC. This translates into CASSPGGGLDEQYF. The chain joins TRBV5-1 to TRBJ2-7; 8 bases fit TRBD1. V gave up 4 bases and J gave up 5 bases; unmatched junction bases: 8. Looked up from germline, CDR1 is SGHRS and CDR2 is YFSETQ. CDR3 length equals 14 residues.

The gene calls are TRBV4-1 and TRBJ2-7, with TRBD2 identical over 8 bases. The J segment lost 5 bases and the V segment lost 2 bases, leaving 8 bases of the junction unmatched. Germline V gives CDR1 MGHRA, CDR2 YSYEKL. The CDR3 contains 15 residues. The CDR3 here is CASSQQAGVRDEQYF. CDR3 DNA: TGCGCCAGCAGCCAACAAGCGGGAGTGCGGGACGAGCAGTACTTC.

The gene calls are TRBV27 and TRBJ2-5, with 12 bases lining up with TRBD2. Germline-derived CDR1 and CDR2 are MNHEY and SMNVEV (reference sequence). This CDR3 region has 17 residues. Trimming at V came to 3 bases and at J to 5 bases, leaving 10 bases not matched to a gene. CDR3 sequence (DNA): TGTGCCAGCAGTTTTACTAGCGGGGGGCAGTGGGGGGAGACCCAGTACTTC. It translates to CASSFTSGGQWGETQYF.

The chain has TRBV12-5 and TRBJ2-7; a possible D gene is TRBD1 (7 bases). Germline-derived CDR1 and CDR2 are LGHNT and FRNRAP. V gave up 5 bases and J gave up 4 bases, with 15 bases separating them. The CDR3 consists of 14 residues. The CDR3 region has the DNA TGTGCTAGTGGTCCGCAGGGGGGAGTATACGAGCAGTACTTC. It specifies CASGPQGGVYEQYF.

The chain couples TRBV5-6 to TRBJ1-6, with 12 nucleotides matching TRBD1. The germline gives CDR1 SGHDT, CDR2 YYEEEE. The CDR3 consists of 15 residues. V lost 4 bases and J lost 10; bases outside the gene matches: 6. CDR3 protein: CASSPGTGGGSPLHF. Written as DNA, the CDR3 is TGTGCCAGCAGCCCCGGGACAGGGGGCGGGTCACCCCTCCACTTT.

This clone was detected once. CDR3 region: CASSQERGGPSTDTQYF. Here the CDR3 DNA reads TGCGCCAGCAGCCAAGAGCGGGGGGGGCCTAGCACAGATACGCAGTATTTT. The rearrangement links TRBV4-1 to TRBJ2-3, with TRBD2 matching over 9 bases. Germline lookup yields CDR1 MGHRA and CDR2 YSYEKL. Trimming removed 0 bases from V and 0 bases from J; junction bases left unmatched: 4. The CDR3 covers 17 residues.

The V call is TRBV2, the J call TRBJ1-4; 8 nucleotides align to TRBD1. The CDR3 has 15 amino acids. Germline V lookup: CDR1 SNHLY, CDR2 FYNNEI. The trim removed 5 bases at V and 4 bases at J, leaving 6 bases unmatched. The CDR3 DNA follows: TGTGCCAGCAGTACCCCGACAGGGGTTAATGAAAAACTGTTTTTT. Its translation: CASSTPTGVNEKLFF. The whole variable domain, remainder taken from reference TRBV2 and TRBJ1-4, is EPEVTQTPSHQVTQMGQEVILRCVPISNHLYFYWYRQILGQKVEFLVSFYNNEISEKSEIFDDQFSVERPDGSNFTLKIRSTKLEDSAMYFCASSTPTGVNEKLFFGSGTQLSVL.

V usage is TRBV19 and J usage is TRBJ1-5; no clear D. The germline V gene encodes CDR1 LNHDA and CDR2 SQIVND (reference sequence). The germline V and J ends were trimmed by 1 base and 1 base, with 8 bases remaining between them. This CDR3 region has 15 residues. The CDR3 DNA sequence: TGTGCCAGTAGTATAGTGGGAGTCAGCAATCAGCCCCAGCATTTT. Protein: CASSIVGVSNQPQHF.

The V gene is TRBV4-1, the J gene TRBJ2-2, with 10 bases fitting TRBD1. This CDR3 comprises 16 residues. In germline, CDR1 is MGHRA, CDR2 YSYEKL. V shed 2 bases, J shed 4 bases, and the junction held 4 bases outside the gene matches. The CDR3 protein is CASSQSGTGATGELFF. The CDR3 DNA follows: TGCGCCAGCAGCCAATCCGGGACAGGGGCCACCGGGGAGCTGTTTTTT.

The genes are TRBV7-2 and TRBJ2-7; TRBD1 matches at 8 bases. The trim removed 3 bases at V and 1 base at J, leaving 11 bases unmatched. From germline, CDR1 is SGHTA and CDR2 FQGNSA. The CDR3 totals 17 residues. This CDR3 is CASSLDRASAGSYEQYF. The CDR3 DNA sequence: TGTGCCAGCAGCTTGGACAGGGCGTCAGCAGGTTCCTACGAGCAGTACTTC.

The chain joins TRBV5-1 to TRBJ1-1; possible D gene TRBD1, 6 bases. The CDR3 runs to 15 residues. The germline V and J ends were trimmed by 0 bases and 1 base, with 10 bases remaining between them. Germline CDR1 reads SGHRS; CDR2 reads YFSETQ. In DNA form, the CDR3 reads TGCGCCAGCAGCTTGGGGGACATTCCGAACACTGAAGCTTTCTTT. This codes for CASSLGDIPNTEAFF.

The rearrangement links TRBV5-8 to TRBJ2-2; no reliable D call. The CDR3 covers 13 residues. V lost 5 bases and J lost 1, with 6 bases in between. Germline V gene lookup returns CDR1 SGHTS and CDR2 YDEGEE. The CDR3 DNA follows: TGTGCCAGCAGGCAGGTGAACACCGGGGAGCTGTTTTTT. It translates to CASRQVNTGELFF.

Here the CDR3 reads CASSLGNRGSTYEQYF. CDR3 DNA sequence: TGTGCCAGCAGCTTAGGTAACAGGGGCTCAACCTACGAGCAGTACTTC. This chain connects TRBV7-6 to TRBJ2-7, with TRBD1 matching 7 bases. Germline V lookup: CDR1 SGHVS, CDR2 FNYEAQ. Trimming cost V 1 base and J 2 bases; bases outside gene matches: 8. There are 16 residues in the CDR3. Using reference TRBV7-6 and TRBJ2-7 for the parts outside the CDR3, the full variable domain is GAGVSQSPRYKVTKRGQDVALRCDPISGHVSLYWYRQALGQGPEFLTYFNYEAQQDKSGLPNDRFSAERPEGSISTLTIQRTEQRDSAMYRCASSLGNRGSTYEQYFGPGTRLTVT.

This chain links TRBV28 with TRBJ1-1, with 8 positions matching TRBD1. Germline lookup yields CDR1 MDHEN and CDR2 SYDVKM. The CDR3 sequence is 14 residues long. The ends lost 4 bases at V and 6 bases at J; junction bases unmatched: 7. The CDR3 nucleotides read TGTGCCAGCAGTTCACAGGGGGGGATCCCTGAAGCTTTCTTT. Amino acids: CASSSQGGIPEAFF.

This CDR3 reads CASSPGDSHYGYTF. The CDR3 nucleotides read TGTGCCAGCAGCCCCGGAGACAGTCACTATGGCTACACCTTC. The gene calls are TRBV5-4 and TRBJ1-2, with D perhaps matching TRBD1 (5 bases). Germline lookup yields CDR1 SGHNT and CDR2 YYREEE (reference sequence). The CDR3 consists of 14 residues. Trimming took 4 bases from V and 3 from J, leaving 13 bases between them.